These 5 T cell receptor beta chains were all obtained from the same sample, sequenced in a study of radiation and T cells in renal cell carcinoma (dated by TCRdb to the early 2020s). The library was prepared using the immunoSEQ multiplex PCR assay. Entries here come from immuneACCESS through TCRdb and include only in-frame sequences with V and J called. Some clones fail to appear in such tables; in the studies checked, an unresolved V gene covers under half of the shortfall, and the cause of the remainder is unknown. This sample comprises roughly 100,000 clones, about four fifths of them detected only once. The ten largest clonotypes hold 5% to 6.5% of the sample. Taken with the paper, the label for time point translates to: baseline pretreatment blood. Explained via the paper, the treatment or condition label denotes: 15 Gy SBRT to primary tumor, nephrectomy 4 weeks later. The input for sequencing was blood, taken from a patient whose treatment included radiotherapy and nephrectomy. The receptors were gathered from a man aged 55-75 years with renal cell carcinoma.

This chain connects TRBV19 to TRBJ2-2, with TRBD2 matching 13 bases. The V and J ends lost 5 bases and 6 bases, in that order; junction bases with no gene match: 6. Germline CDR1 reads LNHDA; CDR2 reads SQIVND (reference sequence). This CDR3 contains 16 residues. CDR3 loop: CASSVLTSGGPGELFF. CDR3 coding DNA: TGTGCCAGTAGTGTCCTGACTAGCGGGGGGCCCGGGGAGCTGTTTTTT.

V and J are TRBV27 and TRBJ1-1; tentatively, D is TRBD1 (5 bases). V lost 4 bases, J lost 6 bases, and 21 bases lay in between. CDR1 and CDR2 from the germline V gene are MNHEY and SMNVEV (reference sequence). CDR3 length: 16 amino acids. The CDR3 reads CASSSPSSRETPEAFF. The DNA of the CDR3 is TGTGCCAGCAGTTCCCCCTCATCCAGGGAAACCCCTGAAGCTTTCTTT.

CDR3 amino acids: CASEGEIYGYTF. DNA for the CDR3: TGTGCCAGCGAGGGGGAGATCTATGGCTACACCTTC. The rearrangement joins TRBV28 to TRBJ1-2, with D possibly matching TRBD1 (6 bases). The V gene's germline CDR1 is MDHEN and CDR2 SYDVKM. Trimming shortened V by 8 bases and J by 4 bases, and 11 bases separated the two germline ends. The CDR3 loop spans 12 amino acids.

The chain links TRBV5-1 to TRBJ2-7; the D gene is possibly TRBD2 (5 bases). Germline values: CDR1 SGHRS, CDR2 YFSETQ. V was shortened by 4 bases and J by 5 bases, with 16 bases between the two germline ends. The CDR3 contains 14 residues. The CDR3 sequence is CASSPRPGGNEQYF. DNA of the CDR3: TGCGCCAGCAGCCCCCGGCCAGGAGGAAACGAGCAGTACTTC.

The J gene is TRBJ1-1, the V gene TRBV6-1; 7 nucleotides line up with TRBD1. CDR3 length equals 16 residues. V was pared by 0 bases and J by 4 bases, with 8 bases of the junction left unmatched. Germline V lookup: CDR1 MNHNS, CDR2 SASEGT. This CDR3 is CASSEAPTGAATEAFF. DNA of the CDR3: TGTGCCAGCAGTGAAGCGCCCACAGGGGCGGCCACTGAAGCTTTCTTT.